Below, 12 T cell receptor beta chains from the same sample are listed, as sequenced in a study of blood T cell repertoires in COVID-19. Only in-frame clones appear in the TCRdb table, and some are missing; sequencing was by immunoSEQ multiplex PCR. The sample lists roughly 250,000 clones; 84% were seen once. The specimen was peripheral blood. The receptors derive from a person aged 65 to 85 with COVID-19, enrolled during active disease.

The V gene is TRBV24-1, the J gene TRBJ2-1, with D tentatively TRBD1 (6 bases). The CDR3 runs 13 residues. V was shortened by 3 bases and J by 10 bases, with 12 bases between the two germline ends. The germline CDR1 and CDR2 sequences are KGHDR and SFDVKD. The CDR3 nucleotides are TGTGCCACCAGTGATGACAGGTGGACGGAGCAGTTCTTC. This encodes CATSDDRWTEQFF.

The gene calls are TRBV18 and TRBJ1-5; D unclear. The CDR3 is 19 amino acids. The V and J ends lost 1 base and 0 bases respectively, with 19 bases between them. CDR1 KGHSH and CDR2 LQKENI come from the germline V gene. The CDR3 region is CASSPLPALTGHSNQPQHF. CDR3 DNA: TGTGCCAGCTCACCACTACCCGCCTTGACTGGCCATAGCAATCAGCCCCAGCATTTT.

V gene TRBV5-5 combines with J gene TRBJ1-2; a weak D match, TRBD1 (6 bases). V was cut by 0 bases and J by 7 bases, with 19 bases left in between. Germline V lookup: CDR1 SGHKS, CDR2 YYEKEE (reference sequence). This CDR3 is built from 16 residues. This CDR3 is CASSLGTERTYSGYTF. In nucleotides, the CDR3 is TGTGCCAGCAGCTTGGGGACAGAGAGGACCTATTCTGGCTACACCTTC.

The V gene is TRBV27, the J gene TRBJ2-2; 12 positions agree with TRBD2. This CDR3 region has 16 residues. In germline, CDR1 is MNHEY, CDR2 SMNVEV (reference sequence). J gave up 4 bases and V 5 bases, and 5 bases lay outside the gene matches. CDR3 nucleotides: TGTGCCAGCAGTCACCCTAGCGGGGGGGCCACCGGGGAGCTGTTTTTT. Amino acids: CASSHPSGGATGELFF.

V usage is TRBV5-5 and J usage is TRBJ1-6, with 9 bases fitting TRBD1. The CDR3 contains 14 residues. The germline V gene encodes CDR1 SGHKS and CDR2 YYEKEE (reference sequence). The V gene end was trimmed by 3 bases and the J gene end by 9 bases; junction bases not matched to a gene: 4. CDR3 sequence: CASSSRDRASPLHF. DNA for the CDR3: TGTGCCAGCAGCTCCCGGGACAGGGCTTCACCCCTCCACTTT.

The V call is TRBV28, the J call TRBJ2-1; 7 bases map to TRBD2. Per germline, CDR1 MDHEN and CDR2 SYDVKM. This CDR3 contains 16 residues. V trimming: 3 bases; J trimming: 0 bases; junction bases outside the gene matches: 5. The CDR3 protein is CASSFQGGSSYNEQFF. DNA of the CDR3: TGTGCCAGCAGTTTCCAGGGCGGGAGCTCCTACAATGAGCAGTTCTTC. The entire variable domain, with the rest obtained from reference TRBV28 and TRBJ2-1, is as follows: DVKVTQSSRYLVKRTGEKVFLECVQDMDHENMFWYRQDPGLGLRLIYFSYDVKMKEKGDIPEGYSVSREKKERFSLILESASTNQTSMYLCASSFQGGSSYNEQFFGPGTRLTVL.

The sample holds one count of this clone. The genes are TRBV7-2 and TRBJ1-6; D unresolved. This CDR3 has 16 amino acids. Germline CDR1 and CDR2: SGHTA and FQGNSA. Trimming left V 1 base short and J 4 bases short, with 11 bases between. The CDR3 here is CASSLESVGYNSPLHF. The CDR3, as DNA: TGTGCCAGCAGCTTAGAATCCGTCGGGTATAATTCACCCCTCCACTTT.

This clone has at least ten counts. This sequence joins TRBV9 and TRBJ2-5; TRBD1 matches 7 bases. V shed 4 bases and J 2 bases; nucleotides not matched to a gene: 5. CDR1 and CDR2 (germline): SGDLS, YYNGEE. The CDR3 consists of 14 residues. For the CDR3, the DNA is TGTGCCAGCAGCCCGCGACAGGGACAAGAGACCCAGTACTTC. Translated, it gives CASSPRQGQETQYF.

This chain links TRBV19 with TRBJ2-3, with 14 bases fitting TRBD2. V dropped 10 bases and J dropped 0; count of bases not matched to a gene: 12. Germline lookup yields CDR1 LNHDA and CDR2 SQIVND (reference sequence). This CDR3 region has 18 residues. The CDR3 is CATRSVGTSGGSTDTQYF. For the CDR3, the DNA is TGTGCCACCAGGAGCGTAGGGACTAGCGGGGGAAGCACAGATACGCAGTATTTT.

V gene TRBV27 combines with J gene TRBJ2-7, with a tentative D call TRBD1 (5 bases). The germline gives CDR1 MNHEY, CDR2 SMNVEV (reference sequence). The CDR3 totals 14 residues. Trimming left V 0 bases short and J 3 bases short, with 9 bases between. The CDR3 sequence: CASSLSGAIYEQYF. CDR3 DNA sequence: TGTGCCAGCAGTTTATCAGGGGCCATCTACGAGCAGTACTTC.

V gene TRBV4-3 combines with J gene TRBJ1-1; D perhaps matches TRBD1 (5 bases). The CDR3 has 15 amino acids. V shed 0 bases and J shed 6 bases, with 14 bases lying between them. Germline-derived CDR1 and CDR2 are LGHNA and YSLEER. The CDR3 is CASSQDFNTGAEAFF. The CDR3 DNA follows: TGCGCCAGCAGCCAAGATTTCAATACGGGGGCTGAAGCTTTCTTT.

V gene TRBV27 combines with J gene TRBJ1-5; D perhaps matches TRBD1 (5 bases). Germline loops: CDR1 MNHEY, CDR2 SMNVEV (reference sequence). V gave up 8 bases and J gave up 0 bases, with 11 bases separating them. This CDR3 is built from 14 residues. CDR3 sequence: CASVRTYSNQPQHF. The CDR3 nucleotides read TGTGCCAGCGTTCGGACATATAGCAATCAGCCCCAGCATTTT.